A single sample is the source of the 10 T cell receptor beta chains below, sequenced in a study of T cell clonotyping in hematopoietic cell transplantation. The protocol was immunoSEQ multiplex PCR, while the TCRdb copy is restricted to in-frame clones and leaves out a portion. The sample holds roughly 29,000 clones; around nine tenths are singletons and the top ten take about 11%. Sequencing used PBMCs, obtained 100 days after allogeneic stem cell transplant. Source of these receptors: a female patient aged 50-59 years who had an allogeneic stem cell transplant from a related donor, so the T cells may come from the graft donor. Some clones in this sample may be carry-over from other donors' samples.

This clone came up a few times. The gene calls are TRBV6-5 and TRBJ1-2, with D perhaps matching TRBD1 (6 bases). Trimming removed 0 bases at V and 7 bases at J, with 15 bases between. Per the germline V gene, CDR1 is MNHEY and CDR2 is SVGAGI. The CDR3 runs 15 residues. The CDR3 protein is CASSYSRGGASGYTF. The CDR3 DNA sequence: TGTGCCAGCAGTTACTCGAGGGGGGGGGCAAGTGGCTACACCTTC.

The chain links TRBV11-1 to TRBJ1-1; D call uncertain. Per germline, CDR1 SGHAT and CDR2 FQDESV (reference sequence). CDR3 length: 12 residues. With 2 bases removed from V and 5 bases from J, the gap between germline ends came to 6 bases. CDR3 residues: CASSLSSTEAFF. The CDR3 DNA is TGTGCCAGCAGCTTAAGTAGTACTGAAGCTTTCTTT.

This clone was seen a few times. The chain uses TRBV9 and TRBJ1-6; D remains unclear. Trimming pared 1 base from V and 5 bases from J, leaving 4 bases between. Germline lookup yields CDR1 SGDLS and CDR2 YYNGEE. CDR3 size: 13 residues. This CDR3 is CASSVWDNSPLHF. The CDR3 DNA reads TGTGCCAGCAGCGTATGGGATAATTCACCCCTCCACTTT. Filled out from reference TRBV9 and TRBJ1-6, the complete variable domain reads DSGVTQTPKHLITATGQRVTLRCSPRSGDLSVYWYQQSLDQGLQFLIQYYNGEERAKGNILERFSAQQFPDLHSELNLSSLELGDSALYFCASSVWDNSPLHFGNGTRLTVT.

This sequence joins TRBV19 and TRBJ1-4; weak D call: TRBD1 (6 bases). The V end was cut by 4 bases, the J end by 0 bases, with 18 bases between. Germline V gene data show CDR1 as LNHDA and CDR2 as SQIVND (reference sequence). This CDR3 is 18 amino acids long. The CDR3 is CASSTDRRRKSTNEKLFF. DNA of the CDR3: TGTGCCAGTAGTACGGACAGAAGGAGAAAATCAACTAATGAAAAACTGTTTTTT.

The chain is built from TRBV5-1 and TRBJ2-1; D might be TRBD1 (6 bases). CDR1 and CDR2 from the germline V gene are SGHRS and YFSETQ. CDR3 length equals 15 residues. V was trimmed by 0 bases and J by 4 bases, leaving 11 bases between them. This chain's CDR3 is CASSLAGTSYNEQFF. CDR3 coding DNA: TGCGCCAGCAGCTTGGCAGGGACATCGTACAATGAGCAGTTCTTC.

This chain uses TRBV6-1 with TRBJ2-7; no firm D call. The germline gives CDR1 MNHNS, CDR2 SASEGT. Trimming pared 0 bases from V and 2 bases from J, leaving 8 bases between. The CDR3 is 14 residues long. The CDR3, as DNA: TGTGCCAGCAGTGAAGCCGAGCGACCCTACGAGCAGTACTTC. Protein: CASSEAERPYEQYF.

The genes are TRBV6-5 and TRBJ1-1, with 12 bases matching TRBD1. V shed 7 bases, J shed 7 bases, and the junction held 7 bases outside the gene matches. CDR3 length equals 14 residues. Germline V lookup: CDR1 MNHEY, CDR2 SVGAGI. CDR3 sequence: CASTSGTGGFEAFF. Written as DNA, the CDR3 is TGTGCCAGCACCTCCGGGACAGGGGGCTTTGAAGCTTTCTTT.

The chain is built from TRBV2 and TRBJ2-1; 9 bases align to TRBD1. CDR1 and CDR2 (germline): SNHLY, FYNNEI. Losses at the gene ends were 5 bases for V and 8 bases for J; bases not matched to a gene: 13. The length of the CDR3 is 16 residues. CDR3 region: CASSRSRDRAYDEQFF. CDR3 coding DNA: TGTGCCAGCAGTCGCAGCCGGGACAGGGCTTACGATGAGCAGTTCTTC.

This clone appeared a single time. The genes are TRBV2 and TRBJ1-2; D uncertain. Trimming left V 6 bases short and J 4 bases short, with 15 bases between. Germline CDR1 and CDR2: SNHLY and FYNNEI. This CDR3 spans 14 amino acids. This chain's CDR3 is CASSTNRDPYGYTF. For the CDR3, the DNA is TGTGCCAGCAGCACCAACAGAGATCCCTATGGCTACACCTTC.

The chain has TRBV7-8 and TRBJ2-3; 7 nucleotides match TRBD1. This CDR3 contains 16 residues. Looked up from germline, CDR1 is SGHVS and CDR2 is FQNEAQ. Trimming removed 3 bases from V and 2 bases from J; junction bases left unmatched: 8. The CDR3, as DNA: TGTGCCAGCAGCTTGTACAGGGGATTGGACACAGATACGCAGTATTTT. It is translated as CASSLYRGLDTDTQYF.